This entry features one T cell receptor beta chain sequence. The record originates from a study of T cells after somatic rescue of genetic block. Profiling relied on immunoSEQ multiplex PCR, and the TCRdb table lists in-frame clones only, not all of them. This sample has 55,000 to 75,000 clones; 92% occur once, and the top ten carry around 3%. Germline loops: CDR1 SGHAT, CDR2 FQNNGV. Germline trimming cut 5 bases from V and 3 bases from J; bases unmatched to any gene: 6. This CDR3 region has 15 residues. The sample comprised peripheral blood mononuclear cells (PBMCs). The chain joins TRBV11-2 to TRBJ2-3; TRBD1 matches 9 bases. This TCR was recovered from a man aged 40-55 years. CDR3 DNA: TGTGCCAGCAGCGTAGGGACAGGGTTGACAGATACGCAGTATTTT. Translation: CASSVGTGLTDTQYF. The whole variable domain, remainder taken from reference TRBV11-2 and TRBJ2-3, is EAGVAQSPRYKIIEKRQSVAFWCNPISGHATLYWYQQILGQGPKLLIQFQNNGVVDDSQLPKDRFSAERLKGVDSTLKIQPAKLEDSAVYLCASSVGTGLTDTQYFGPGTRLTVL.